The 25 T cell receptor beta chains presented below share a single source sample, sequenced in a study of cytomegalovirus exposure and HLA in healthy donors. 60 Vbeta and 13 Jbeta primers were used in PCR. Produced via immunoSEQ multiplex PCR; TCRdb's table is partial and in-frame only. Among roughly 110,000 clones listed, about 84% were seen once. What was sequenced was PBMCs. Receptors originate from a young man in good health and CMV-seronegative.

The chain has TRBV28 and TRBJ2-5; no reliable D call. V was pared by 3 bases and J by 6 bases, with 2 bases between. CDR3 length equals 10 residues. Germline-derived CDR1 and CDR2 are MDHEN and SYDVKM. CDR3 in DNA: TGTGCCAGCAGTTTTAAGACCCAGTACTTC. Protein: CASSFKTQYF.

This clone appeared a few times. The V gene is TRBV30, the J gene TRBJ1-1; 8 bases align to TRBD1. From germline, CDR1 is GTSNPN and CDR2 SVGIG (reference sequence). The CDR3 runs to 13 residues. The ends lost 2 bases at V and 3 bases at J; junction bases unmatched: 2. The CDR3 DNA reads TGTGCCTGGAGTAGGGGACAGGACACTGAAGCTTTCTTT. It specifies CAWSRGQDTEAFF.

J is TRBJ2-1 and V is TRBV19; maybe TRBD2 (5 bases). The CDR3 spans 13 residues. Germline CDR1 reads LNHDA; CDR2 reads SQIVND (reference sequence). V was clipped by 6 bases and J by 8 bases, with 14 bases between them. For the CDR3, the DNA is TGTGCCAGTAGCTATCCGAGGGCCGATGAGCAGTTCTTC. This gives the protein CASSYPRADEQFF.

The CDR3 nucleotides read TGCAGCGCGAGACCGCGAGAGGTCTCTGAAGCTTTCTTT. This codes for CSARPREVSEAFF. V gene TRBV29-1 combines with J gene TRBJ1-1; the D is unclear. Germline values: CDR1 SQVTM, CDR2 ANQGSEA. The CDR3 runs to 13 residues. V lost 7 bases, J lost 6 bases, and 18 bases lay in between.

A remark on this clone: This sample also contains other DNA sequences that code for the same CDR3. This rearrangement joins TRBV5-1 to TRBJ2-1, with D perhaps matching TRBD2 (5 bases). CDR3 size: 16 residues. Trimming took 0 bases from V and 4 from J, leaving 14 bases between them. Germline CDR1 and CDR2: SGHRS and YFSETQ. CDR3 bases: TGCGCCAGCAGCTTGGGATTGGCGGGTGGATACAATGAGCAGTTCTTC. Encoded protein: CASSLGLAGGYNEQFF.

This sequence joins TRBV20-1 and TRBJ1-1, with 7 bases fitting TRBD1. The CDR3 sequence is 11 residues long. CDR1 is DFQATT, CDR2 SNEGSKA, per germline (reference sequence). V trimming: 6 bases; J trimming: 10 bases; junction bases outside the gene matches: 8. In DNA form, the CDR3 reads TGCAGTGCGAAGACAGGGCGAGGAGCTTTCTTT. Its translation: CSAKTGRGAFF.

Details on this clone: This CDR3 is also generated by other DNA sequences in the sample. The chain combines TRBV27 with TRBJ2-7, with D maybe TRBD2 (6 bases). The V end was cut by 0 bases, the J end by 2 bases, with 8 bases between. Germline V CDR1 and CDR2: MNHEY, SMNVEV (reference sequence). This CDR3 has 14 amino acids. The CDR3 coding sequence is TGTGCCAGCAGTTTATCGGGGGGAACCTACGAGCAGTACTTC. Protein: CASSLSGGTYEQYF.

This clone was recorded only once. V is TRBV7-9 and J is TRBJ2-7; TRBD2 agrees at 8 bases. The J segment lost 9 bases and the V segment lost 5 bases, leaving 18 bases of the junction unmatched. The CDR3 covers 16 residues. Germline V gene lookup returns CDR1 SEHNR and CDR2 FQNEAQ (reference sequence). In nucleotides, the CDR3 is TGTGCCAGCAGCCCCGCCATCGCAGGCGCCCGGGGGGGGCAGTACTTC. This codes for CASSPAIAGARGGQYF. Drawing the rest from reference TRBV7-9 and TRBJ2-7, the complete variable domain is DTGVSQNPRHKITKRGQNVTFRCDPISEHNRLYWYRQTLGQGPEFLTYFQNEAQLEKSRLLSDRFSAERPKGSFSTLEIQRTEQGDSAMYLCASSPAIAGARGGQYFGPGTRLTVT.

The chain uses TRBV7-6 and TRBJ2-5, with a weak D call TRBD1 (6 bases). Germline V gives CDR1 SGHVS, CDR2 FNYEAQ. Trimming cost V 4 bases and J 7 bases, with 13 bases left between them. The CDR3 extends over 13 amino acids. The CDR3 reads CASSSGQMGTQYF. The CDR3 nucleotides read TGTGCCAGCAGCTCCGGACAGATGGGGACCCAGTACTTC.

The V gene is TRBV10-2, the J gene TRBJ2-7, with 7 positions matching TRBD1. Germline V lookup: CDR1 WSHSY, CDR2 SAAADI. J lost 3 bases, V lost 6 bases, and 11 bases had no gene match. This CDR3 region has 15 residues. CDR3 sequence: CASSANVGQLYEQYF. CDR3 nucleotides: TGCGCCAGCAGCGCCAACGTGGGACAGCTCTACGAGCAGTACTTC.

The gene calls are TRBV5-1 and TRBJ1-2; D gene uncertain. Germline V gene lookup returns CDR1 SGHRS and CDR2 YFSETQ. CDR3 length equals 14 residues. Deletions cut 0 bases from V and 2 bases from J, with 8 bases between. CDR3 nucleotides: TGCGCCAGCAGCTTGGGGGCACCGAACTATGGCTACACCTTC. It translates to CASSLGAPNYGYTF. The whole variable domain, remainder taken from reference TRBV5-1 and TRBJ1-2, is KAGVTQTPRYLIKTRGQQVTLSCSPISGHRSVSWYQQTPGQGLQFLFEYFSETQRNKGNFPGRFSGRQFSNSRSEMNVSTLELGDSALYLCASSLGAPNYGYTFGSGTRLTVV.

V is TRBV9 and J is TRBJ1-2; 7 nucleotides agree with TRBD1. Per germline, CDR1 SGDLS and CDR2 YYNGEE. The CDR3 runs 14 residues. J gave up 4 bases and V 4 bases, and 7 bases lay outside the gene matches. This CDR3 is CASSPGGRSYGYTF. In DNA, the CDR3 is TGTGCCAGCAGCCCAGGGGGGCGGAGCTATGGCTACACCTTC.

The rearrangement links TRBV5-6 to TRBJ1-1; no clear D. The length of the CDR3 is 12 residues. Germline CDR1 is SGHDT and CDR2 is YYEEEE. V was trimmed by 0 bases and J by 8 bases, leaving 8 bases between them. The CDR3 DNA reads TGTGCCAGCAGCTTGGGGAGTCTCGAAGCTTTCTTT. This encodes CASSLGSLEAFF.

This clone was seen a few times. The sample has other DNA sequences that encode this CDR3 too. The chain couples TRBV6-1 to TRBJ1-1; D remains unclear. V lost 5 bases and J lost 5, with 3 bases in between. In germline, CDR1 is MNHNS, CDR2 SASEGT. The CDR3 sequence is 10 residues long. The CDR3 spells CASSRTEAFF. CDR3 sequence (DNA): TGTGCCAGCAGTCGTACTGAAGCTTTCTTT.

This clone was seen a single time. This chain joins TRBV30 and TRBJ2-2; 10 nucleotides agree with TRBD1. Per germline, CDR1 GTSNPN and CDR2 SVGIG (reference sequence). The CDR3 covers 15 residues. V lost 4 bases to trimming and J lost 4 bases; unmatched junction nucleotides: 6. CDR3 loop: CAWTWTGGGTGELFF. CDR3 DNA sequence: TGTGCCTGGACTTGGACAGGGGGTGGCACCGGGGAGCTGTTTTTT. Full variable domain (remainder filled in from reference TRBV30 and TRBJ2-2): SQTIHQWPATLVQPVGSPLSLECTVEGTSNPNLYWYRQAAGRGLQLLFYSVGIGQISSEVPQNLSASRPQDRQFILSSKKLLLSDSGFYLCAWTWTGGGTGELFFGEGSRLTVL.

This chain joins TRBV30 and TRBJ1-2; D is undetermined. From germline, CDR1 is GTSNPN and CDR2 SVGIG (reference sequence). V lost 1 base and J 8 bases, leaving 20 bases between the germline ends. The CDR3 consists of 15 residues. Here the CDR3 reads CAWSDHNYKGGGYTF. In DNA, the CDR3 is TGTGCCTGGAGTGACCACAACTATAAAGGTGGGGGCTACACCTTC.

The V and J genes are TRBV2 and TRBJ2-5; TRBD2 aligns across 13 bases. Germline V lookup: CDR1 SNHLY, CDR2 FYNNEI. V dropped 4 bases and J dropped 5; count of bases not matched to a gene: 4. The CDR3 is made up of 15 amino acids. CDR3 residues: CASSGGLAGRETQYF. CDR3 DNA sequence: TGTGCCAGCAGTGGGGGACTAGCGGGACGGGAGACCCAGTACTTC.

This clone was seen only a few times. This chain connects TRBV5-6 to TRBJ2-5, with TRBD2 matching over 10 bases. Trimming at V came to 4 bases and at J to 1 base, leaving 7 bases not matched to a gene. This CDR3 has 16 residues. Germline assignment: CDR1 SGHDT and CDR2 YYEEEE. Written as DNA, the CDR3 is TGTGCCAGCAGCCTTGCAGCGGGAGGGGCCCAAGAGACCCAGTACTTC. Encoded protein: CASSLAAGGAQETQYF.

The rearrangement links TRBV9 to TRBJ1-1; no clear D gene. This CDR3 is built from 14 residues. Trimming took off 1 base at V and 7 bases at J, with 14 bases between the two ends. Per germline, CDR1 SGDLS and CDR2 YYNGEE. CDR3 region: CASSVQAGGGEAFF. The CDR3 region has the DNA TGTGCCAGCAGCGTACAGGCGGGTGGAGGTGAAGCTTTCTTT.

The chain links TRBV30 to TRBJ2-7; tentative D call: TRBD2 (6 bases). CDR3 size: 12 residues. V lost 8 bases and J 6 bases, leaving 17 bases between the germline ends. Per the germline V gene, CDR1 is GTSNPN and CDR2 is SVGIG (reference sequence). In DNA form, the CDR3 reads TGTGCCCAACGGGACTCCCCCCCCGAGCAGTACTTC. Amino acids: CAQRDSPPEQYF.

V usage is TRBV6-5 and J usage is TRBJ1-2; D unclear. The CDR3 is made up of 15 amino acids. The germline CDR1 and CDR2 sequences are MNHEY and SVGAGI. The ends were cut back, 6 bases at V and 6 bases at J, with 20 bases in the middle. CDR3 nucleotide sequence: TGTGCCAGCAGCCGCTCAGAGGGCGATATGAATGGCTACACCTTC. Its protein product is CASSRSEGDMNGYTF.

This clone was seen only a few times. This rearrangement joins TRBV2 to TRBJ2-7; possible D gene TRBD1, 5 bases. Looked up from germline, CDR1 is SNHLY and CDR2 is FYNNEI. The V and J ends lost 6 bases and 3 bases respectively, with 12 bases between them. CDR3 length: 13 amino acids. CDR3 DNA sequence: TGTGCCAGCAGATACAGGACACTCTACGAGCAGTACTTC. Its protein is CASRYRTLYEQYF.

The chain uses TRBV30 and TRBJ2-7, with 10 nucleotides matching TRBD2. The length of the CDR3 is 15 residues. Germline values: CDR1 GTSNPN, CDR2 SVGIG (reference sequence). V shed 0 bases, J shed 4 bases, and the junction held 6 bases outside the gene matches. This chain's CDR3 is CAWSVPSSGRYEQYF. CDR3 DNA: TGTGCCTGGAGTGTTCCGAGTAGCGGGAGGTACGAGCAGTACTTC.

This sequence joins TRBV9 and TRBJ2-3, with a weak D call TRBD2 (6 bases). This CDR3 contains 15 residues. The ends were cut back, 3 bases at V and 4 bases at J, with 15 bases in the middle. Per the germline V gene, CDR1 is SGDLS and CDR2 is YYNGEE. CDR3 in DNA: TGTGCCAGCAGCGCCTCGGGGGTGCTATCAGATACGCAGTATTTT. Protein: CASSASGVLSDTQYF.

In DNA form, the CDR3 reads TGTGCCAGTAGTGCTCAGGGTGACTATGGCTACACCTTC. It specifies CASSAQGDYGYTF. The chain carries TRBV19 and TRBJ1-2; D may be TRBD1 (5 bases). The CDR3 has 13 amino acids. CDR1 is LNHDA, CDR2 SQIVND, per germline (reference sequence). The germline V and J ends were trimmed by 5 bases and 3 bases, with 10 bases remaining between them.